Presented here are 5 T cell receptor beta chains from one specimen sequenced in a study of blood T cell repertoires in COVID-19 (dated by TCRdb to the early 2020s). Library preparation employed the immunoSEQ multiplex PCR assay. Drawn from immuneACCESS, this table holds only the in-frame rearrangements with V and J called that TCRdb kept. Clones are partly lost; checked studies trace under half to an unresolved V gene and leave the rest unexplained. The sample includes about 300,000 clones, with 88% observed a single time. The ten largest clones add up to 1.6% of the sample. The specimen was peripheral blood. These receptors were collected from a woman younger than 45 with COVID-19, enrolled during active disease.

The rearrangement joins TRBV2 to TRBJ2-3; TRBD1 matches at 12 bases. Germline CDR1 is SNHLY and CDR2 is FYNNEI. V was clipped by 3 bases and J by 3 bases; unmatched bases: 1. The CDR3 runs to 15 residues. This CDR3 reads CASSEGQGATDTQYF. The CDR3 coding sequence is TGTGCCAGCAGTGAGGGACAGGGGGCAACAGATACGCAGTATTTT.

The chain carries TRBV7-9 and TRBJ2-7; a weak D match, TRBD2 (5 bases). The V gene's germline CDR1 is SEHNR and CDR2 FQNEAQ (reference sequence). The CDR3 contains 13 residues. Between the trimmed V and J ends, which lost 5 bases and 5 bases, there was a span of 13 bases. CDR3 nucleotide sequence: TGTGCCAGCAGCCCTGAGAGGGCCCACGAGCAGTACGTC. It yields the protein CASSPERAHEQYV.

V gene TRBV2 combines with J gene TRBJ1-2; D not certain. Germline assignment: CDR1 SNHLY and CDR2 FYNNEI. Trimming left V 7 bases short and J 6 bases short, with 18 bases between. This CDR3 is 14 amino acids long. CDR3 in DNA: TGTGCCAGCATAGGGAGCAGGTCAGGAAATGGCTACACCTTC. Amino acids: CASIGSRSGNGYTF.

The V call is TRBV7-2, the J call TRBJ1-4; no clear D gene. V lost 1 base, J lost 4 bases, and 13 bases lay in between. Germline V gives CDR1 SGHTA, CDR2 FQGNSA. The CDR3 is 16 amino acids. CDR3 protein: CASSLERGLSNEKLFF. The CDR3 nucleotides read TGTGCCAGCAGCTTAGAACGGGGTTTGAGTAATGAAAAACTGTTTTTT.

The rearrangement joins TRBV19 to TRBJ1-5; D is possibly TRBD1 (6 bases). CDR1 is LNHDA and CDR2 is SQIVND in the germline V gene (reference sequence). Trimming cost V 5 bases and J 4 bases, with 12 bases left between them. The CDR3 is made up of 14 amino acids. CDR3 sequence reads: CASSLQGVNQPQHF. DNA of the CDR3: TGTGCCAGTAGTTTACAGGGAGTAAATCAGCCCCAGCATTTT.